Sequencing of this TCR beta chain was carried out in a study of blood T cells in healthy people across ages. General study results and limits: Among long-lived donors, naive CD4+ cells were more numerous and diversity higher than in aged donors.

The CDR3 sequence is 17 residues long. CDR1 is MDHEN and CDR2 is SYDVKM in the germline V gene. V was clipped by 5 bases and J by 3 bases; unmatched bases: 6. Combining a sample-barcoded 5' primer with a J-beta primer mix, a second PCR ran for roughly 6 to 12 cycles. Every cDNA molecule carried a tag from a template-switch adaptor bearing 12 random nucleotides. MiXCR, run by TCRdb on the 5' RACE reads, gives a single entry per CDR3 protein. The sample has approximately 1,000,000 distinct CDR3 sequences, 45% seen once. Note on this clonotype: Its antigen is unknown.

The source of this sequence is an older woman in good health. V usage is TRBV28 and J usage is TRBJ2-6; TRBD2 matches at 11 bases. Sequencing was done on a sample of blood. The DNA of the CDR3 is TGTGCCAGCAGTCCTAGCGGGAGGTCCCTTGGGGCCAACGTCCTGACTTTC. Translated: CASSPSGRSLGANVLTF.